This T cell receptor (beta chain) was recovered during a study of blood T cell repertoires in COVID-19. Across the whole study: The United States, Italy and Spain were the sources of the acute and convalescent COVID-19 samples. From T cells, B-cell-depleted T cells, or PBMCs came the material, which was cDNA or gDNA.

V trimming: 4 bases; J trimming: 4 bases; junction bases outside the gene matches: 7. Germline V gene data show CDR1 as KGHSH and CDR2 as LQKENI. The CDR3 is 16 residues long. In the original workflow: Reference gene primer amplification gave estimated nucleated cell counts. The method was immunoSEQ multiplex PCR; TCRdb's version includes in-frame clones alone and lacks a portion of them. The V and J calls and the clone size are those of that table, but D and trimming were determined from the DNA. The data show around 120,000 clones, roughly 79% seen once. The TCR originated in a man between 65 and 85 years old with acute or convalescent COVID-19. Sequencing was done on a sample of peripheral blood. The rearrangement joins TRBV18 to TRBJ1-4, with 9 bases that match TRBD1. CDR3 sequence: CASSQTPGQGNEKLFF. In nucleotides, the CDR3 is TGTGCCAGCTCACAAACCCCGGGACAGGGTAATGAAAAACTGTTTTTT.